This T cell receptor beta chain comes out of a study of T cell repertoires in cytomegalovirus infection (dated by TCRdb to about 2019). Some background on the complete study: Because public TCR beta signatures pointed to carriage of CMV infection together with the matching HLA type, the HLA type of each donor mattered for the analysis. Paper-wide results and their limitations: Cumulative frequency of public TCR beta family members discriminated carriers of CMV infection plus the relevant HLA type in this cohort and an independent roughly 350-donor cohort. The ex vivo response was dominated by HLA-C-restricted CMV-specific TCR beta clonotypes, which also provided the single most frequent clonotype in two of eight donors.

Looking up the germline V gene (reference sequence) yields CDR1 SEHNR and CDR2 FQNEAQ. A distance of 17 bases separates the germline ends of V and J, which lose 2 bases and 1 base respectively. Reading from cysteine to phenylalanine, the CDR3 counts 17 amino acids. The retained sequence is limited to the CDR3, 51 bases, with the frame set at the first base. A note on this clonotype: It lacks a known antigen. Base qualities were left out, and no much larger clone turns up one base away.

The sequencer was an Illumina HiSeq 1500. TCRdb reran the public reads through fastp at Q25 and MiXCR, keeping productive beta chains. Rows matching on CDR3 protein sequence are summarized as one entry with the most common DNA and genes. This sample holds roughly 140,000 distinct CDR3 sequences; around 20% were observed only once. The ten biggest clones cover approximately 11% of the sample. This receptor was obtained from a human donor in good health (CMV status not recorded). Some clones in this sample may be carry-over from other donors' samples. The rearrangement combines TRBV7-9 with TRBJ1-1; the D gene is perhaps TRBD1, from 5 matching bases. Sequencing was performed on PBMCs. The sequenced DNA is TGTGCCAGCAGCTTAAATCCAGGGTGGGGGAAGAACACTGAAGCTTTCTTT. Translation gives CASSLNPGWGKNTEAFF.